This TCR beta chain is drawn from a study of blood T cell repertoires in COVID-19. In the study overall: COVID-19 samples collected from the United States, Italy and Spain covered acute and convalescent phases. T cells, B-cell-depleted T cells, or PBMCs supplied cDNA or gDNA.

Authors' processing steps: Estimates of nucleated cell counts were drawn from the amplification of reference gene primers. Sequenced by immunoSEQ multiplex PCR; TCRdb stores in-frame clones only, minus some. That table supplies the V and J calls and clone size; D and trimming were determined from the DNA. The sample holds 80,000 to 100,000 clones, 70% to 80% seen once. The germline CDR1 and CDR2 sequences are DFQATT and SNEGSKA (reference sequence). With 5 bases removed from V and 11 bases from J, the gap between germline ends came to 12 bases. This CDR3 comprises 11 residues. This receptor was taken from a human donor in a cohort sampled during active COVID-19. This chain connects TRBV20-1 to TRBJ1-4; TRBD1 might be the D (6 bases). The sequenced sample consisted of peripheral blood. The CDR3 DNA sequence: TGCAGTGCTCAACCTCAGGGGAAACTGTTTTTT. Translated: CSAQPQGKLFF.